The T cell receptor beta chain under discussion was sequenced for a study of T cells after yellow fever vaccination. The overall study: Researchers used SMART-Seq v4 Ultra Low Input to prepare fractions that had low cell numbers. The study, taken as a whole, reports: Reappearance after the booster was observed for most primary-vaccination clones (roughly 97% CD4, about 91% CD8). Researchers noted that a small share of clonotypes showed up in both CD4 and CD8 compartments. Compared with primary, the secondary response was weaker and peaked at day 5, not 15.

Per germline, CDR1 GTSNPN and CDR2 SVGIG (reference sequence). Trimming removed 2 bases from V and 3 bases from J; junction bases left unmatched: 5. The CDR3 extends over 17 amino acids. Each CDR3 protein is one row after TCRdb ran MiXCR on the 5' RACE reads. The sample includes 300,000 to 350,000 distinct CDR3 sequences, 3.5% to 4.5% of them seen just once. As to this clonotype: The antigen remains undetermined.

The V call is TRBV30, the J call TRBJ1-6, with 12 bases identical to TRBD1. This receptor was identified in a young man who received the YFV17D yellow fever vaccine. The specimen was PBMCs, collected 15 days after the yellow fever booster vaccination. This chain's CDR3 is CAWSSGTGGFYNSPLHF. The DNA for the CDR3 is TGTGCCTGGAGTTCCGGGACAGGGGGCTTCTATAATTCACCCCTCCACTTT.